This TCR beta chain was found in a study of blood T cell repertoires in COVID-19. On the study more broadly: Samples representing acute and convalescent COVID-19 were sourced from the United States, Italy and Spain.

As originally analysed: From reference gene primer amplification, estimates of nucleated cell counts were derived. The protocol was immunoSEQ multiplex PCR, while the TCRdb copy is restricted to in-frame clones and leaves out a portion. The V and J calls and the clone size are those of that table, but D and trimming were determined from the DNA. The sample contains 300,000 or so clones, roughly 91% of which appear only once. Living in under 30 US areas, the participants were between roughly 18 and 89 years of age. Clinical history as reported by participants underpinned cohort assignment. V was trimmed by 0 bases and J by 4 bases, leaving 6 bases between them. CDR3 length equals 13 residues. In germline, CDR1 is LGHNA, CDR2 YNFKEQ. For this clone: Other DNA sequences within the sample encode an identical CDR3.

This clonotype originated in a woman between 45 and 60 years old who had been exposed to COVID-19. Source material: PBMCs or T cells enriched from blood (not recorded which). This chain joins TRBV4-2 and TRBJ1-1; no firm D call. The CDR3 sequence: CASSQERGTEAFF. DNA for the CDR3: TGTGCCAGCAGCCAAGAGCGAGGCACTGAAGCTTTCTTT.